Below, 13 T cell receptor beta chains from the same sample are listed, as sequenced in a study of blood T cell repertoires in COVID-19 (TCRdb year 2020). Library method: the immunoSEQ multiplex PCR assay. TCRdb's version of the immuneACCESS table is confined to in-frame rearrangements and falls short of the full clone set. An unresolved V gene accounts for under half of the shortfall where checked; the remainder is of unknown origin. For this sample the table gives under 300,000 clones, of which about 85% were detected only once. The ten largest make up under 6.5% of the sample. The sequenced material came from PBMCs or T cells enriched from blood (not recorded which). The receptor set was obtained from a woman aged 25-40 years with acute COVID-19.

About this clone itself: The sample carries other DNA sequences with the same CDR3. This chain joins TRBV7-2 and TRBJ1-1; D is perhaps TRBD1 (5 bases). The CDR3 loop spans 14 amino acids. Germline V CDR1 and CDR2: SGHTA, FQGNSA. V lost 5 bases to trimming and J lost 2 bases, with 12 bases between them. In nucleotides, the CDR3 is TGTGCCAGCAGCACTGGACACCCCAACACTGAAGCTTTCTTT. Translation gives CASSTGHPNTEAFF.

The rearrangement links TRBV19 to TRBJ2-7; 8 bases line up with TRBD2. CDR1 and CDR2 from the germline V gene are LNHDA and SQIVND (reference sequence). This CDR3 contains 13 residues. The junction had 1 base not matched to a gene; V was cut back by 4 bases and J by 2 bases. CDR3 nucleotides: TGTGCCAGTAGTACCGGGGGGGCCTACGAGCAGTACTTC. The encoded protein is CASSTGGAYEQYF.

This chain uses TRBV25-1 with TRBJ2-7, with D uncertain. The ends were cut back, 5 bases at V and 2 bases at J, with 10 bases in the middle. This CDR3 spans 13 amino acids. The germline CDR1 and CDR2 sequences are MGHDK and SYGVNS. CDR3 region: CASSNLAAYEQYF. CDR3 DNA sequence: TGTGCCAGCAGTAACTTAGCAGCCTACGAGCAGTACTTC.

The chain couples TRBV27 to TRBJ2-1, with D tentatively TRBD2 (5 bases). The CDR3 contains 16 residues. V lost 9 bases, J lost 0 bases, and 18 bases lay in between. Per the germline V gene, CDR1 is MNHEY and CDR2 is SMNVEV (reference sequence). This CDR3 reads CASRPGMGYSYNEQFF. CDR3 nucleotides: TGTGCCAGTCGCCCCGGGATGGGATACTCCTACAATGAGCAGTTCTTC.

The CDR3 sequence: CSALGQIKETQYF. The CDR3 DNA reads TGCAGCGCTTTAGGACAGATTAAAGAGACCCAGTACTTC. The V gene is TRBV29-1, the J gene TRBJ2-5; D may be TRBD1 (6 bases). From germline, CDR1 is SQVTM and CDR2 ANQGSEA. There are 13 residues in the CDR3. V was trimmed by 7 bases and J by 3 bases, leaving 15 bases between them.

The chain combines TRBV5-5 with TRBJ1-1; D is unresolved. Germline CDR1 SGHKS, CDR2 YYEKEE (reference sequence). V lost 0 bases and J 6 bases, leaving 15 bases between the germline ends. The CDR3 has 15 residues. CDR3 loop: CASSLASNTRSEAFF. CDR3 sequence (DNA): TGTGCCAGCAGCTTGGCTTCAAACACTAGATCTGAAGCTTTCTTT.

The rearrangement links TRBV12-3 or TRBV12-4 to TRBJ1-4; 9 bases fit TRBD1. V shed 5 bases and J 11 bases; nucleotides not matched to a gene: 6. CDR3 length: 13 amino acids. The CDR3 nucleotides read TGTGCCAGCAGTCCGCCCGACAGGGGGAAACTGTTTTTT. Protein sequence: CASSPPDRGKLFF.

This clone has more than one count but fewer than ten. This chain uses TRBV19 with TRBJ1-6, with D maybe TRBD1 (6 bases). Germline CDR1 LNHDA, CDR2 SQIVND (reference sequence). The CDR3 has 15 residues. V lost 8 bases, J lost 5 bases, and 16 bases lay in between. The CDR3 here is CASETTDRDNSPLHF. In DNA form, the CDR3 reads TGTGCCAGTGAGACGACGGACAGAGATAATTCACCCCTCCACTTT.

This clone was seen once. This chain links TRBV7-9 with TRBJ2-3, with D perhaps matching TRBD1 (6 bases). V lost 5 bases, J lost 9 bases, and 24 bases lay in between. This CDR3 is built from 16 residues. CDR1 SEHNR and CDR2 FQNEAQ come from the germline V gene (reference sequence). The CDR3 DNA reads as TGTGCCAGCAGCCCTCGCCCGGCGCAGTCGACAGGAACGCAGTATTTT. Amino acid sequence: CASSPRPAQSTGTQYF.

This chain links TRBV7-3 with TRBJ1-1; weak D call: TRBD1 (5 bases). The V and J ends lost 4 bases and 9 bases respectively, with 15 bases between them. The germline V gene has CDR1 SGHTA and CDR2 FQGTGA. CDR3 length: 13 residues. The CDR3 sequence: CASSSSTALQAFF. In nucleotides, the CDR3 is TGTGCCAGCAGCTCCTCGACAGCTCTACAAGCTTTCTTT.

This chain links TRBV6-4 with TRBJ2-1; 11 nucleotides match TRBD2. CDR1 and CDR2 (germline): MRHNA, SNTAGT. V lost 8 bases and J lost 3; bases outside the gene matches: 6. The length of the CDR3 is 15 residues. Here the CDR3 DNA reads TGTGCCAGCTCGAGACTAGCGGGAAACTACAATGAGCAGTTCTTC. Protein sequence: CASSRLAGNYNEQFF.

The chain joins TRBV5-1 to TRBJ1-5, with D possibly matching TRBD1 (6 bases). With 4 bases removed from V and 3 bases from J, the gap between germline ends came to 17 bases. The germline V gene has CDR1 SGHRS and CDR2 YFSETQ. CDR3 length: 16 residues. The CDR3, as DNA: TGCGCCAGCAGCATACTTCCCGGGACACCCAATCAGCCCCAGCATTTT. It translates to CASSILPGTPNQPQHF.

V is TRBV14 and J is TRBJ2-7, with 9 positions matching TRBD1. Germline V gives CDR1 SGHDN, CDR2 FVKESK. The CDR3 consists of 13 residues. V lost 6 bases and J lost 3; bases outside the gene matches: 3. CDR3 sequence (DNA): TGTGCCAGCAGTCCGACAGGGGGCTACGAGCAGTACTTC. Encoded protein: CASSPTGGYEQYF.